This T cell receptor (beta chain) came from a study of T-cell reconstitution after alpha-beta-depleted transplantation in children. Notes on the study in general: About two months after transplant, alpha-beta T cells reportedly came from several hundred expanded graft clones. One year post-transplant, T-cell counts and diversity were largely derived from T cells produced anew. The origin of high day-60 TCRbeta diversity in some patients lay in surviving recipient T cells and thymic progenitors.

This clonotype was counted many times. Its antigen is unidentified. Construction of the TCRbeta library involved unique molecular identifiers. A single record per CDR3 protein comes from TCRdb applying MiXCR to the PCR reads. The repertoire holds 330,000 or so distinct CDR3 sequences, around 10% seen once, with roughly 7% in the top ten. Trimming left V 3 bases short and J 1 base short, with 6 bases between. In germline, CDR1 is SEHNR, CDR2 FQNEAQ (reference sequence). This CDR3 is built from 13 residues. The source was PBMCs, collected before TCRalphabeta/CD19-depleted stem cell transplant. The genes are TRBV7-9 and TRBJ1-1; D unresolved. The origin of this receptor is a boy in the first two years of life with acute myeloid leukemia, due to receive a stem cell transplant. CDR3 nucleotide sequence: TGTGCCAGCAGCTTCGCACCGAACACTGAAGCTTTCTTT. Translating gives CASSFAPNTEAFF.